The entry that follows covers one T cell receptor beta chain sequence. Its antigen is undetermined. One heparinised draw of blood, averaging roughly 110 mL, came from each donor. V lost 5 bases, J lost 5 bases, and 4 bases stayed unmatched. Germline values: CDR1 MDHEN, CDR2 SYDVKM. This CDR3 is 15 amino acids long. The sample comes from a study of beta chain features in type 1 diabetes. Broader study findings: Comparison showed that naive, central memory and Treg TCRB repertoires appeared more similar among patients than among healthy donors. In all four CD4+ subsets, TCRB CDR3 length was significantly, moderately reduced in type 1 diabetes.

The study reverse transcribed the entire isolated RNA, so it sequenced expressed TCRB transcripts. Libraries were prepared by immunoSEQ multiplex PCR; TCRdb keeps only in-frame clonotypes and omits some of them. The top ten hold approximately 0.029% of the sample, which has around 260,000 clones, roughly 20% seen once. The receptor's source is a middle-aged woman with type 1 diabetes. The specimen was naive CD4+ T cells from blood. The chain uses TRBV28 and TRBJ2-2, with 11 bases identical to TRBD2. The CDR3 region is CASSARLAGTGELFF. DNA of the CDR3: TGTGCCAGCAGTGCTCGACTAGCGGGAACCGGGGAGCTGTTTTTT.